These 30 T cell receptor delta chains share one sample of origin, sequenced in a study of γδ T cells in repeated Plasmodium falciparum infection. Bulk repertoires came from Vgamma9/Vdelta2+ or Vdelta2-negative gammadelta T cells flow-sorted from PBMC. TCRdb ran CATT on the multiplex PCR reads. The repertoire holds 93,000 or so delta-chain clones, with 0.9% to 1% as singletons. Sequenced material: gamma-delta T cells from blood. Receptor source: a pool of human donors (malaria-infected and uninfected, not separated).

This clone has just a few counts. The protein TCRdb gives is from a much larger clone and does not agree with this DNA's translation at residue 9, likely a read error; the protein shown here comes from the DNA. The chain combines TRDV2 with TRDJ1; no definite D call. The J gene is absent in TCRdb and was assigned here via DNA matching to germline. This CDR3 has 14 amino acids. Germline V CDR1 and CDR2: GEAIGNYY, EKD. V was shortened by 0 bases and J by 3 bases, with 10 bases between the two germline ends. The CDR3, as DNA: TGTGCCTGTGACACCGTCAGTGCTCCCGATAAACTCATCTTT. It translates to CACDTVSAPDKLIF.

This clone has a handful of counts. The protein TCRdb gives is from a much larger clone and does not agree with this DNA's translation at residue 15, likely a read error; the protein shown here comes from the DNA. The chain couples TRDV1 to TRDJ1, with 10 nucleotides matching TRDD3. No J gene is reported in TCRdb; it was inferred here by comparing the DNA with germline. CDR1 and CDR2 (germline): TSWWSYY, QGS. This CDR3 contains 18 residues. CDR3 region: CALGERRGGYPSNDELIF. CDR3 DNA sequence: TGTGCTCTTGGGGAACGCCGTGGGGGATACCCGTCGAACGATGAACTCATCTTT.

This clone was seen ten or more times. V and J are TRDV1 and TRDJ1; 9 bases agree with TRDD2. Germline CDR1 reads TSWWSYY; CDR2 reads QGS. V was pared by 1 base and J by 0 bases, with 24 bases of the junction left unmatched. The CDR3 length is 23 residues. The CDR3 sequence: CALGEPAFLRMAGSPLYTDKLIF. For the CDR3, the DNA is TGTGCTCTTGGGGAACCTGCCTTCCTACGCATGGCTGGGAGCCCTTTGTACACCGATAAACTCATCTTT.

The table lists this clone with many counts. The amino acid sequence in TCRdb belongs to a much larger clone and departs from this DNA's translation at residue 14, likely a sequencing read error; the sequence shown is translated from the DNA. The chain carries TRDV2 and TRDJ1; D may be TRDD3 (5 bases). TCRdb carries no J gene annotation; the J gene was assigned here by matching the DNA with germline. Germline loops: CDR1 GEAIGNYY, CDR2 EKD. This CDR3 region has 18 residues. CDR3 DNA: TGTGCCTGTGACGCAGTTTTAGGTGTGGGATCGAACACCGGTAAACTCATCTTT. Translating it yields CACDAVLGVGSNTGKLIF.

This clone came up a few times. Since a far larger clone is one base different, this is likely a read error. This sample also contains other DNA sequences that code for the same CDR3. There is no J gene call, but TRDV1 is given as the V gene; the D call TRDD3 from the table was never checked on the DNA. The CDR3 spans 22 residues. Looked up from germline, CDR1 is TSWWSYY and CDR2 is QGS. Written as DNA, the CDR3 is TGTGCTCTTGGGGAACTAGATGGAGGGAACTACTGGGGGAATCCGCACACCGATAAGCTCATCTTT. This gives the protein CALGELDGGNYWGNPHTDKLIF.

With respect to this clone: A far larger clone is just one base off, so this is likely a read error. This same CDR3 is encoded by further DNA sequences in the sample. The V gene call reads TRDV1; no J gene was called; TRDD3 is the table's D call, not checked against the DNA. The CDR3 has 22 amino acids. CDR1 and CDR2 from the germline V gene are TSWWSYY and QGS. The chain's CDR3 is CALGDRKPVPYWGIRVTDKLIF. DNA for the CDR3: TGTGCTCTTGGGGACCGAAAACCCGTCCCGTACTGGGGGATACGGGTTACCGATAAACTCATCTTC.

Concerning this clone itself: This likely stems from a read error, as it lies one base from a far larger clone. This sample also contains other DNA sequences that code for the same CDR3. TRDV2 is the V gene, and the J gene was not called; the D segment call TRDD3 is taken from the table without a DNA check. The CDR3 totals 19 residues. Germline V gives CDR1 GEAIGNYY, CDR2 EKD. The CDR3, as DNA: TGTGCCTGTGAGCGTACTGGGGGATACGCAGGACCGTACACCGATAAGCTCATCTTT. As protein: CACERTGGYAGPYTDKLIF.

This clone has more than one count but fewer than ten. The likely explanation is a read error, given a far larger clone one base away. This CDR3 is also generated by other DNA sequences in the sample. V gene TRDV1 combines with J gene TRDJ1, with 9 bases identical to TRDD3. No J segment appears in TCRdb, so it was assigned here by matching the sequence to germline. V gave up 0 bases and J gave up 5 bases; unmatched junction bases: 16. Germline values: CDR1 TSWWSYY, CDR2 QGS. This CDR3 has 19 amino acids. CDR3 sequence: CALGELAWALGDPRDKLIF. The CDR3 bases are TGTGCTCTTGGGGAACTCGCCTGGGCTCTGGGGGATCCTCGGGATAAACTCATCTTT.

Of note for this clone: TCRdb assigns this DNA the protein of a much larger clone, which departs from its translation at residue 9; this likely reflects a read error, and the protein shown comes from translating the DNA. The chain employs TRDV2 and TRDJ1; 9 bases map to TRDD3. This CDR3 is built from 18 residues. The J segment lost 0 bases and the V segment lost 3 bases, leaving 13 bases of the junction unmatched. CDR1 is GEAIGNYY, CDR2 EKD, per germline. The CDR3 protein is CACDYAGGCDIYTDKLIF. CDR3 DNA sequence: TGTGCCTGTGACTATGCTGGGGGATGCGACATATACACCGATAAACTCATCTTT.

On this clone: TCRdb assigns this DNA the protein of a much larger clone, which departs from its translation at residue 15; this likely reflects a read error, and the protein shown comes from translating the DNA. The rearrangement uses TRDV1 and TRDJ1, with 8 bases matching TRDD2. The J gene is not listed in TCRdb, so it was assigned here from a DNA match to germline. Trimming removed 0 bases from V and 5 bases from J; junction bases left unmatched: 35. CDR1 and CDR2 from the germline V gene are TSWWSYY and QGS. The CDR3 sequence is 25 residues long. The CDR3 region has the DNA TGTGCTCTTGGGGAACTCGGGCCCGCTTCCTACAGCTGGGGACTCCCCTTGTTCCTAGCGGATAAACTCATCTTT. It translates to CALGELGPASYSWGLPLFLADKLIF.

This clone was observed a handful of times. TCRdb shows a much larger clone's protein in place of this DNA's translation, and the two differ at residue 20, likely through a read error; the protein shown is translated from the DNA. This rearrangement joins TRDV1 to TRDJ3, with 11 bases identical to TRDD3. Germline CDR1 and CDR2: TSWWSYY and QGS. There are 22 residues in the CDR3. This CDR3 is CALGRTWGIRVSSSWDTRQVFF. The DNA for the CDR3 is TGTGCTCTTGGGCGAACGTGGGGGATACGCGTTTCGAGCTCCTGGGACACCCGACAGGTGTTTTTC.

Details on this clone: A far larger clone is just one base off, so this is likely a read error. The sample holds other DNA sequences that translate to the same CDR3. This sequence joins TRDV1 and TRDJ1; a weak D match, TRDD3 (6 bases). Germline V gives CDR1 TSWWSYY, CDR2 QGS. This CDR3 region has 18 residues. The V end lost 3 bases, the J end lost 0 bases, and 20 bases lay between the germline ends. CDR3 sequence: CALGDPFGGKAYTDKLIF. DNA for the CDR3: TGTGCTCTTGGGGACCCATTTGGGGGGAAAGCGTACACCGATAAACTCATCTTT.

In its sample, this clone was seen a few times. A far larger clone is a single base away, which makes a read error likely. The same CDR3 can be traced to other DNA sequences in this sample. The chain combines TRDV2 with TRDJ1; 8 positions agree with TRDD3. TCRdb records no J gene; here it was assigned by comparing the DNA to germline. The CDR3 runs 18 residues. V was pared by 3 bases and J by 0 bases, with 14 bases of the junction left unmatched. Germline CDR1 and CDR2: GEAIGNYY and EKD. In DNA form, the CDR3 reads TGTGCCTGTGACGCCATTAACACTGGGGGCCTGTACACCGATAAACTCATCTTT. Protein product: CACDAINTGGLYTDKLIF.

For this clone: It differs at one base from a far larger clone, so likely a read error. In the same sample, other DNA sequences code for this CDR3. The chain recombines TRDV2 with TRDJ1, with D tentatively TRDD3 (5 bases). Germline CDR1 GEAIGNYY, CDR2 EKD. The CDR3 totals 18 residues. The CDR3 reads CACDTRFSARGGCDKLIF. The CDR3 DNA is TGTGCATGTGACACCCGGTTTTCGGCGCGGGGGGGCTGCGATAAACTCATCTTT.

As concerns this clone: TCRdb's listed protein matches a much larger clone and diverges from this DNA's translation at residue 14, likely through a read error; the protein shown comes from the DNA. The V gene is TRDV1, the J gene TRDJ2; 7 positions match TRDD3. TCRdb leaves out the J gene; it was filled in here by matching the DNA to germline. This CDR3 comprises 18 residues. Germline CDR1 reads TSWWSYY; CDR2 reads QGS. The CDR3 DNA reads TGTGCTCTTGGGGAACTCGAGAAGCTGGGGGCTAAGACAGTACAACTCTTCTTT. Residues: CALGELEKLGAKTVQLFF.

Details on this clone: Translating this DNA gives a protein that differs at residue 5 from the TCRdb one, which belongs to a much larger clone; a read error is likely, and the protein shown is this translation. V usage is TRDV2 and J usage is TRDJ1; D gene ambiguous. The J gene is not listed in TCRdb, so it was assigned here from a DNA match to germline. Germline CDR1 is GEAIGNYY and CDR2 is EKD. The CDR3 sequence is 18 residues long. V dropped 3 bases and J dropped 6 bases, with 28 bases sitting between them. The CDR3 DNA is TGTGCCTGTGACGCTTCTCATTCCCGACCGGGTGGCGATAATAAACTCATCTTT. Its translation is CACDASHSRPGGDNKLIF.

In its sample, this clone was seen a few times. The TCRdb protein comes from a much larger clone and disagrees with this DNA's translation at residue 3, likely due to a read error; the protein given here is derived from the DNA. This chain joins TRDV2 and TRDJ1; 10 nucleotides line up with TRDD3. TCRdb lists no J gene, so it was determined here by aligning the DNA to germline. Germline-derived CDR1 and CDR2 are GEAIGNYY and EKD. V lost 9 bases to trimming and J lost 2 bases; unmatched junction nucleotides: 23. The CDR3 consists of 19 residues. The CDR3 DNA sequence: TGTGCCCGTGCAGGCCTACCTCAGGGGGATACGTCACTTACCGATAAACTCATCTTT. Encoded protein: CARAGLPQGDTSLTDKLIF.

Comments on this clone: This likely traces to a read error, being one base from a far larger clone. The same CDR3 can be traced to other DNA sequences in this sample. The chain uses TRDV2 and TRDJ1; tentative D call: TRDD2 (6 bases). Matching the DNA to germline supplied the J gene, which TCRdb does not give. The germline CDR1 and CDR2 sequences are GEAIGNYY and EKD. The CDR3 spans 20 residues. With 7 bases removed from V and 0 bases from J, the gap between germline ends came to 32 bases. As DNA, the CDR3 is TGTGCCTGCAAGCTCTACACGCCTTCCCGGGGACTTATTTACACCGATAAACTCATCTTT. As protein: CACKLYTPSRGLIYTDKLIF.

Points on this clone: The TCRdb record carries a much larger clone's protein, which differs from this DNA's translation at residue 7; a read error is the likely cause, and the protein listed here is the DNA translation. The chain recombines TRDV2 with TRDJ1, with D possibly being TRDD3 (5 bases). No J gene is reported in TCRdb; it was inferred here by comparing the DNA with germline. The CDR3 spans 14 residues. Germline-derived CDR1 and CDR2 are GEAIGNYY and EKD. V was shortened by 0 bases and J by 4 bases, with 11 bases between the two germline ends. As DNA, the CDR3 is TGTGCCTGTGACACCGTAATGGGGAACGATAAACTCATCTTT. It specifies CACDTVMGNDKLIF.

This clone was recorded a few times. This is likely an artifact of a read error, given a far larger clone one base away. The same CDR3 can be traced to other DNA sequences in this sample. The V and J genes are TRDV2 and TRDJ1; 10 nucleotides agree with TRDD3. The J gene, absent from TCRdb, was called here by matching the DNA to germline. The germline V gene encodes CDR1 GEAIGNYY and CDR2 EKD. CDR3 length equals 22 residues. J was trimmed by 0 bases and V by 1 base; bases with no gene match: 22. The CDR3 here is CACDTITGGLIKLPNYTDKLIF. The CDR3 region has the DNA TGTGCCTGTGACACTATTACTGGGGGATTGATAAAGCTACCGAATTACACCGATAAACTCATCTTT.

This clone was observed a handful of times. TCRdb has a much larger clone's protein, which differs at residue 20 from the translation of this DNA, likely because of a read error; what is shown is the protein translated from the DNA. DNA of the CDR3: TGTGCTCTTGTTCCCGCCGGGGGTTACTGGGGGATCCATCCGGCCGGGCCGTACACCAATAAACTCATCTTT. As protein: CALVPAGGYWGIHPAGPYTNKLIF. The chain employs TRDV1 and TRDJ1; 10 bases agree with TRDD3. TCRdb leaves out the J gene; it was filled in here by matching the DNA to germline. CDR1 is TSWWSYY, CDR2 QGS, per germline. The CDR3 covers 24 residues.

This clone was observed a few times. Translating this DNA gives a protein that differs at residue 12 from the TCRdb one, which belongs to a much larger clone; a read error is likely, and the protein shown is this translation. The chain is built from TRDV1 and TRDJ1; 11 bases align to TRDD3. No J gene is reported in TCRdb; it was inferred here by comparing the DNA with germline. V lost 6 bases and J lost 1; bases outside the gene matches: 13. In germline, CDR1 is TSWWSYY, CDR2 QGS. This CDR3 is built from 18 residues. The CDR3 loop reads CALGSAYWGIITTDKLIF. The CDR3 DNA follows: TGTGCTCTTGGTAGTGCCTACTGGGGGATAATTACCACCGATAAACTCATCTTT.

Only a few counts were recorded for this clone. This likely traces to a read error, being one base from a far larger clone. Other nucleotide sequences in the sample specify the same CDR3. The J gene is TRDJ1, the V gene TRDV2, with 7 bases that match TRDD3. The J gene comes from matching the DNA to germline here; TCRdb lacks it. From germline, CDR1 is GEAIGNYY and CDR2 EKD. The CDR3 is 14 amino acids. CDR3 DNA sequence: TGCGCCTGTGACACCGTCTCTGGGGGGACTAAACTCATCTTT. Its translation is CACDTVSGGTKLIF.

This clone was seen only a few times. The amino acid sequence in TCRdb belongs to a much larger clone and departs from this DNA's translation at residue 16, likely a sequencing read error; the sequence shown is translated from the DNA. This chain joins TRDV2 and TRDJ1; D gene unclear. Germline V CDR1 and CDR2: GEAIGNYY, EKD. CDR3 length equals 18 residues. The CDR3 loop is CACDTRSKVHPYTDKPIF. In DNA, the CDR3 is TGTGCCTGTGACACCCGGTCTAAGGTCCATCCGTACACCGATAAACCCATCTTT.

This clone has only a few counts. A read error is the likely source, as a far larger clone sits one nucleotide away. Other DNA sequences of this sample code for an identical CDR3. The chain carries TRDV2 and TRDJ1; TRDD3 agrees at 8 bases. Here the J gene was assigned by germline matching of the DNA, as TCRdb has none. The CDR3 is 15 amino acids. Germline V gene data show CDR1 as GEAIGNYY and CDR2 as EKD. The V gene end was trimmed by 4 bases and the J gene end by 0 bases; junction bases not matched to a gene: 6. The CDR3 DNA is TGTGCCTGTGATGTACTGGGGGTTTACACCGATAAACTCATCTTT. Translation gives CACDVLGVYTDKLIF.

Concerning this clone itself: A read error likely explains why the TCRdb protein, taken from a much larger clone, differs from this DNA's translation at residue 7; the protein shown is translated from the DNA. V gene TRDV1 combines with J gene TRDJ1; D perhaps matches TRDD2 (5 bases). Matching the DNA to germline supplied the J gene, which TCRdb does not give. The CDR3 covers 16 residues. CDR1 TSWWSYY and CDR2 QGS come from the germline V gene. The V and J ends lost 8 bases and 0 bases respectively, with 19 bases between them. The CDR3 is CALRKFLVSYTDKLIF. CDR3 DNA: TGTGCTCTTAGAAAGTTCCTCGTCTCGTACACCGATAAACTCATCTTT.

To note about this clone: A single base is all that separates this from a far larger clone, so a read error is likely. This specimen includes other DNA sequences encoding the same CDR3. The chain recombines TRDV2 with TRDJ1, with 11 bases that match TRDD3. TCRdb supplies no J gene; here it was assigned by aligning the nucleotide sequence to germline. CDR1 and CDR2 (germline): GEAIGNYY, EKD. The CDR3 sequence is 16 residues long. The CDR3 DNA is TGTGCTTGTGACACCGTGGGGGATACGGAGCCCGATAAACTCATCTTT. Its protein is CACDTVGDTEPDKLIF.

As concerns this clone: A far larger clone is one base from this, pointing to a likely read error. The chain combines TRDV1 with TRDJ1; 9 bases agree with TRDD3. Because TCRdb records no J gene, it was assigned here through a match of the DNA to germline. Germline V gene data show CDR1 as TSWWSYY and CDR2 as QGS. CDR3 length: 21 amino acids. The ends lost 3 bases at V and 1 base at J; junction bases unmatched: 21. CDR3 sequence reads: CALGDRWSGGSTSTCTDKLIF. The CDR3 coding sequence is TGTGCTCTTGGGGACCGCTGGTCTGGGGGATCCACATCCACGTGCACCGATAAACTCATCTTT.

In its sample, this clone was seen a few times. The TCRdb protein comes from a much larger clone and disagrees with this DNA's translation at residue 9, likely due to a read error; the protein given here is derived from the DNA. The V and J genes are TRDV2 and TRDJ1; tentatively, D is TRDD3 (6 bases). Germline V gene lookup returns CDR1 GEAIGNYY and CDR2 EKD. V was trimmed by 0 bases and J by 3 bases, leaving 22 bases between them. This CDR3 spans 18 amino acids. CDR3: CACDTVAKERDNSDKLIF. CDR3 nucleotide sequence: TGTGCCTGTGACACCGTGGCGAAGGAGAGGGATAACTCCGATAAACTCATCTTT.

A remark on this clone: The mismatch at residue 19 between this DNA's translation and the TCRdb protein of a much larger clone likely reflects a read error; the protein shown is translated from the DNA. The V gene is listed as TRDV1; no J gene was called; the D call TRDD3 from the table was never checked on the DNA. The CDR3 consists of 20 residues. The germline gives CDR1 TSWWSYY, CDR2 QGS. The chain's CDR3 is CALGERGDSPRRRFTDKLTF. The CDR3, as DNA: TGTGCTCTTGGGGAACGGGGCGATAGCCCTCGCCGACGTTTCACCGATAAACTCACCTTT.